This T cell receptor (beta chain) was sequenced in a study of T cells in Graves' hyperthyroidism and ophthalmopathy. General study results and limits: Peripheral blood also featured most of the thyroid clonotypes expanded above 0.001.

It was uncontrolled infection, other autoimmune disease, pregnancy or lactation that excluded patients. RNA transcripts provided the source from which TCR beta CDR3 regions were amplified. First-round RT-PCR of the TCR CDR3 relied on the HTBI primer set. TCRdb re-derived calls from the multiplex PCR reads in MiXCR, one entry per CDR3 protein. The sample contains over 500,000 distinct CDR3 sequences, 17% of which appear only once. This CDR3 is 17 amino acids long. CDR1 is MDHEN, CDR2 SYDVKM, per germline. V was clipped by 3 bases and J by 3 bases; unmatched bases: 6. As to this clonotype: Its specificity is not known.

The chain employs TRBV28 and TRBJ1-5, with 12 positions matching TRBD1. Material: blood. This clonotype originated in a woman aged 18-29 years with Graves' ophthalmopathy. The DNA for the CDR3 is TGTGCCAGCAGTTTCCCCGGGACAGGGGGCAACAATCAGCCCCAGCATTTT. Translated: CASSFPGTGGNNQPQHF.